The 27 T cell receptor beta chains below were found in one sample sequenced in a study of response to subunit inactivated influenza vaccine. TCRdb recomputed calls from the RT-PCR reads with MiXCR, one row per CDR3 protein. The table has about 190,000 distinct CDR3 sequences, approximately 14% seen once. The material was CD8+ T cells sorted from PBMCs, obtained 5 to 6 days after vaccination. These receptors originate from a man aged 50-60 years who received an inactivated influenza vaccine.

The chain joins TRBV9 to TRBJ2-1, with D perhaps TRBD1 (5 bases). This CDR3 is 15 amino acids long. Germline V gene data show CDR1 as SGDLS and CDR2 as YYNGEE. V was clipped by 4 bases and J by 5 bases, with 16 bases between them. The CDR3 here is CASSPAWGSDNEQFF. CDR3 sequence (DNA): TGTGCCAGCAGCCCCGCGTGGGGCAGCGACAATGAGCAGTTCTTC.

The rearrangement links TRBV4-3 to TRBJ2-7; 9 nucleotides align to TRBD1. Looked up from germline, CDR1 is LGHNA and CDR2 is YSLEER. The CDR3 runs to 15 residues. V gave up 4 bases and J gave up 3 bases; unmatched junction bases: 7. CDR3 residues: CASSRDRDPLYEQYF. The CDR3 nucleotides are TGCGCCAGCAGCCGGGACAGGGATCCGCTCTACGAGCAGTACTTC.

This clonotype was picked up many times. The chain employs TRBV12-3 or TRBV12-4 and TRBJ2-1; 8 bases fit TRBD2. This CDR3 is 16 amino acids long. V shed 4 bases, J shed 6 bases, and the junction held 11 bases outside the gene matches. The CDR3 loop reads CASSYHSGIAFNEQFF. The CDR3 DNA sequence: TGTGCCAGCAGTTACCATAGCGGGATAGCCTTCAATGAGCAGTTCTTC.

The chain has TRBV9 and TRBJ2-1, with 8 bases matching TRBD2. CDR3 size: 17 residues. Trimming removed 0 bases from V and 8 bases from J; junction bases left unmatched: 13. Germline V CDR1 and CDR2: SGDLS, YYNGEE. The CDR3 DNA follows: TGTGCCAGCAGCGTAGCGCTAGCGGGCAAGGTTAGGGATGAGCAGTTCTTC. It encodes CASSVALAGKVRDEQFF.

The chain combines TRBV3-1 with TRBJ2-7, with 10 nucleotides matching TRBD2. V shed 5 bases, J shed 6 bases, and the junction held 19 bases outside the gene matches. The germline gives CDR1 LGHDT, CDR2 YNNKEL (reference sequence). The CDR3 has 18 amino acids. The CDR3 reads CASSKQVTLAGALGEQYF. Here the CDR3 DNA reads TGTGCCAGCAGCAAGCAGGTGACCCTAGCGGGAGCACTCGGCGAGCAGTACTTC.

Only a few counts were recorded for this clonotype. The chain links TRBV5-5 to TRBJ2-7; D might be TRBD1 (6 bases). CDR3 length equals 13 residues. Per germline, CDR1 SGHKS and CDR2 YYEKEE (reference sequence). Trimming shortened V by 7 bases and J by 3 bases, and 14 bases separated the two germline ends. CDR3 in DNA: TGTGCCAGCGAACAGGGTGTAAGCTACGAGCAGTACTTC. It is translated as CASEQGVSYEQYF.

This clonotype has only a few counts. The V call is TRBV5-4, the J call TRBJ2-7, with TRBD1 identical over 9 bases. The CDR3 runs 14 residues. Looked up from germline, CDR1 is SGHNT and CDR2 is YYREEE (reference sequence). J was trimmed by 2 bases and V by 2 bases; bases with no gene match: 2. Written as DNA, the CDR3 is TGTGCCAGCAGCTTCGACAGGGGGACCTACGAGCAGTACTTC. As protein: CASSFDRGTYEQYF.

V and J are TRBV4-1 and TRBJ2-2; no clear D. The V gene's germline CDR1 is MGHRA and CDR2 YSYEKL. This CDR3 is 17 amino acids long. V shed 0 bases and J shed 0 bases, with 11 bases lying between them. CDR3 in amino acids: CASSQEGSSSNTGELFF. The CDR3 DNA is TGCGCCAGCAGCCAAGAAGGGTCATCCTCGAACACCGGGGAGCTGTTTTTT.

This clonotype turned up a few times. V gene TRBV12-3 or TRBV12-4 combines with J gene TRBJ1-2; D uncertain. With 5 bases removed from V and 4 bases from J, the gap between germline ends came to 11 bases. This CDR3 contains 13 residues. The CDR3 reads CASSPDGGYGYTF. CDR3 coding DNA: TGTGCCAGCAGTCCGGACGGCGGCTATGGCTACACCTTC.

The CDR3 region is CASSPGAGAYEQYF. CDR3 nucleotide sequence: TGTGCCAGCAGCCCCGGCGCAGGGGCCTACGAGCAGTACTTC. The chain combines TRBV4-2 with TRBJ2-7, with a possible D match to TRBD1 (6 bases). The germline V gene has CDR1 LGHNA and CDR2 YNFKEQ. The V and J ends lost 4 bases and 2 bases respectively, with 12 bases between them. The CDR3 spans 14 residues.

This chain links TRBV7-2 with TRBJ2-7, with a tentative D call TRBD2 (5 bases). The CDR3 runs to 14 residues. Trimming took off 5 bases at V and 3 bases at J, with 14 bases between the two ends. Germline V gene sequence: CDR1 SGHTA, CDR2 FQGNSA. CDR3 DNA sequence: TGTGCCAGCAGCCAACCCGGGATGTTCTACGAGCAGTACTTC. Protein sequence: CASSQPGMFYEQYF.

The chain couples TRBV28 to TRBJ2-4, with D perhaps TRBD2 (5 bases). The germline CDR1 and CDR2 sequences are MDHEN and SYDVKM. This CDR3 has 15 residues. V dropped 3 bases and J dropped 1 base, with 10 bases sitting between them. CDR3 protein: CASSFEGMAKNIQYF. The CDR3, as DNA: TGTGCCAGCAGTTTTGAGGGAATGGCCAAAAACATTCAGTACTTC.

V and J are TRBV10-3 and TRBJ2-1; no reliable D call. The V end lost 1 base, the J end lost 8 bases, and 3 bases lay between the germline ends. The CDR3 length is 11 residues. Germline V gives CDR1 ENHRY, CDR2 SYGVKD. CDR3 sequence (DNA): TGTGCCATCAGTGAGTGGGATGAGCAGTTCTTC. Protein product: CAISEWDEQFF.

The chain joins TRBV10-2 to TRBJ2-7; tentatively, D is TRBD2 (6 bases). Trimming pared 0 bases from V and 7 bases from J, leaving 16 bases between. Germline V gene sequence: CDR1 WSHSY, CDR2 SAAADI. The CDR3 sequence is 15 residues long. CDR3 region: CASSESGGEGGEQYF. In DNA, the CDR3 is TGCGCCAGCAGTGAGTCGGGCGGGGAAGGAGGAGAGCAGTACTTC.

This clonotype occurred a few times. V is TRBV4-3 and J is TRBJ2-1; 8 nucleotides agree with TRBD1. There are 16 residues in the CDR3. Looked up from germline, CDR1 is LGHNA and CDR2 is YSLEER. J lost 7 bases, V lost 1 base, and 9 bases had no gene match. The CDR3 here is CASSQGVTGVRNEQFF. CDR3 in DNA: TGCGCCAGCAGCCAAGGGGTGACAGGGGTTCGGAATGAGCAGTTCTTC.

The chain recombines TRBV10-3 with TRBJ2-3; no firm D call. Germline CDR1 reads ENHRY; CDR2 reads SYGVKD. The CDR3 is 13 amino acids. The V and J ends lost 3 bases and 1 base respectively, with 5 bases between them. CDR3 in amino acids: CAISDGGTDTQYF. The CDR3 nucleotides read TGTGCCATCAGTGATGGGGGCACAGATACGCAGTATTTT.

This chain links TRBV6-5 with TRBJ2-5; maybe TRBD1 (5 bases). Germline-derived CDR1 and CDR2 are MNHEY and SVGAGI. There are 12 residues in the CDR3. V was shortened by 5 bases and J by 10 bases, with 14 bases between the two germline ends. CDR3 DNA: TGTGCCAGCAGTGATTCCGGAAGGGGCCAGTACTTC. As protein: CASSDSGRGQYF.

This clonotype was seen many times. The CDR3 loop is CSGLTAYNEQFF. The CDR3 DNA follows: TGCAGCGGTCTGACAGCCTACAATGAGCAGTTCTTC. The chain carries TRBV29-1 and TRBJ2-1; D may be TRBD1 (5 bases). The CDR3 is made up of 12 amino acids. The ends were cut back, 7 bases at V and 2 bases at J, with 9 bases in the middle. Per germline, CDR1 SQVTM and CDR2 ANQGSEA.

This clonotype was counted ten times or more. V gene TRBV5-1 combines with J gene TRBJ1-2; a weak D match, TRBD1 (6 bases). Trimming took 2 bases from V and 6 from J, leaving 11 bases between them. The CDR3 has 13 amino acids. The germline V gene encodes CDR1 SGHRS and CDR2 YFSETQ. CDR3 in amino acids: CASSFAGEDGYTF. The CDR3 coding sequence is TGCGCCAGCAGCTTCGCAGGGGAGGATGGCTACACCTTC.

This clonotype has just a few counts. Here the CDR3 reads CASTGGMGLSTEAFF. The DNA for the CDR3 is TGTGCCAGCACCGGGGGTATGGGGCTGAGCACTGAAGCTTTCTTT. The chain combines TRBV5-6 with TRBJ1-1; the D gene is possibly TRBD1 (5 bases). Germline V CDR1 and CDR2: SGHDT, YYEEEE. The CDR3 contains 15 residues. The ends were cut back, 6 bases at V and 4 bases at J, with 19 bases in the middle. Combining the CDR3 with reference TRBV5-6 and TRBJ1-1 gives the whole variable domain DAGVTQSPTHLIKTRGQQVTLRCSPKSGHDTVSWYQQALGQGPQFIFQYYEEEERQRGNFPDRFSGHQFPNYSSELNVNALLLGDSALYLCASTGGMGLSTEAFFGQGTRLTVV.

This clonotype has a count of ten or more. The V call is TRBV7-9, the J call TRBJ2-7, with 9 bases matching TRBD1. Germline V gives CDR1 SEHNR, CDR2 FQNEAQ (reference sequence). V dropped 8 bases and J dropped 1; count of bases not matched to a gene: 6. The CDR3 is 14 residues long. CDR3 DNA: TGTGCCAGCGAGCCGGGGACAGGGTCCTACGAGCAGTACTTC. Protein product: CASEPGTGSYEQYF.

The CDR3 loop reads CSARERTSSYNEQFF. CDR3 DNA sequence: TGCAGTGCTAGAGAACGGACTAGCTCCTACAATGAGCAGTTCTTC. This chain connects TRBV20-1 to TRBJ2-1; 7 bases are shared with TRBD2. CDR3 length equals 15 residues. V lost 0 bases, J lost 0 bases, and 2 bases stayed unmatched. The germline gives CDR1 DFQATT, CDR2 SNEGSKA (reference sequence).

This clonotype was found a few times. This chain uses TRBV6-2 or TRBV6-3 with TRBJ2-3; unclear D gene. V shed 2 bases and J shed 4 bases, with 16 bases lying between them. The CDR3 sequence is 16 residues long. Germline CDR1 and CDR2: MNHEY and SVGEGT. CDR3 nucleotide sequence: TGTGCCAGCAGTTACGTTGGCATGGTAATCCCAGATACGCAGTATTTT. Translated, it gives CASSYVGMVIPDTQYF.

This clonotype was observed many times. The chain links TRBV7-8 to TRBJ2-1, with D perhaps given as TRBD1 or TRBD2 (5 bases each). This CDR3 is 15 amino acids long. V lost 5 bases to trimming and J lost 2 bases, with 13 bases between them. CDR1 SGHVS and CDR2 FQNEAQ come from the germline V gene. The CDR3 protein is CASSLQRGTYNEQFF. CDR3 in DNA: TGTGCCAGCAGCCTCCAGAGGGGAACCTACAATGAGCAGTTCTTC.

The sample holds many counts of this clonotype. V and J are TRBV25-1 and TRBJ2-5; maybe TRBD1 (6 bases). V gave up 6 bases and J gave up 3 bases, with 14 bases separating them. Germline CDR1 is MGHDK and CDR2 is SYGVNS. The CDR3 has 14 amino acids. The CDR3 spells CASSLQGRKETQYF. The CDR3 DNA reads TGTGCCAGCAGCTTACAGGGAAGGAAAGAGACCCAGTACTTC.

The chain couples TRBV9 to TRBJ2-7, with 9 bases aligning to TRBD1. The germline CDR1 and CDR2 sequences are SGDLS and YYNGEE. V lost 3 bases to trimming and J lost 6 bases; unmatched junction nucleotides: 10. The CDR3 consists of 15 residues. CDR3 DNA sequence: TGTGCCAGCAGCGGTCCGGGACAGGGTTCTGGCGAGCAGTACTTC. Translating gives CASSGPGQGSGEQYF.

This clonotype has just a few counts. This chain links TRBV4-3 with TRBJ2-4; possibly TRBD2 for D (6 bases). The germline gives CDR1 LGHNA, CDR2 YSLEER. V lost 0 bases and J lost 3, with 12 bases in between. CDR3 length: 16 residues. The chain's CDR3 is CASSQEFWGGKNIQYF. The CDR3 coding sequence is TGCGCCAGCAGCCAAGAATTTTGGGGAGGCAAAAACATTCAGTACTTC.